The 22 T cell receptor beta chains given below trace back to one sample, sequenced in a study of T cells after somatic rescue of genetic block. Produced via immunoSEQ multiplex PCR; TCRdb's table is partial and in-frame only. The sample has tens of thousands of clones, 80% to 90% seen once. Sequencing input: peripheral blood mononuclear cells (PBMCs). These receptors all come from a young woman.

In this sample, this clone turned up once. CDR3 sequence reads: CASQTNPGGYGYTF. CDR3 coding DNA: TGTGCCAGCCAGACTAATCCAGGGGGCTATGGCTACACCTTC. The rearrangement links TRBV6-1 to TRBJ1-2; TRBD1 matches at 7 bases. There are 14 residues in the CDR3. V lost 8 bases to trimming and J lost 4 bases; unmatched junction nucleotides: 10. Germline CDR1 and CDR2: MNHNS and SASEGT.

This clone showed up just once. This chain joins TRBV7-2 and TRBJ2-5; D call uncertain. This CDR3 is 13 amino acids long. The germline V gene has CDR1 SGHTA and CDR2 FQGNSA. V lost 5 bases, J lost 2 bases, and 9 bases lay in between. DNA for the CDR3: TGTGCCAGCAGCCGCCGTAAACAAGAGACCCAGTACTTC. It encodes CASSRRKQETQYF.

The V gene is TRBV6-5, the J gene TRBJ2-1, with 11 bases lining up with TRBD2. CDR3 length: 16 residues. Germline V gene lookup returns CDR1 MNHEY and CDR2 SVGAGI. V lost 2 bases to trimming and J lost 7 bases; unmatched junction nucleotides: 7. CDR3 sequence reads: CASSYLLAGEGNEQFF. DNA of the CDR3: TGTGCCAGCAGTTACCTACTAGCGGGAGAGGGGAATGAGCAGTTCTTC.

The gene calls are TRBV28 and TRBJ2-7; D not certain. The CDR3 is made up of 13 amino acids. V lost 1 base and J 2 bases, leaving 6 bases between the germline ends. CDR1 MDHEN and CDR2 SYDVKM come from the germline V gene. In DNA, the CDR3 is TGTGCCAGCAGTTTATACGGTACCTACGAGCAGTACTTC. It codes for CASSLYGTYEQYF.

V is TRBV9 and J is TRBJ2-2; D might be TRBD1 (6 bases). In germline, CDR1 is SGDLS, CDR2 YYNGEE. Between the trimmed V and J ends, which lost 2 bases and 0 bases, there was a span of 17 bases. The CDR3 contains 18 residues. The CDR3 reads CASSVTRSGTTNTGELFF. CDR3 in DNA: TGTGCCAGCAGCGTGACCCGCTCCGGGACAACGAACACCGGGGAGCTGTTTTTT. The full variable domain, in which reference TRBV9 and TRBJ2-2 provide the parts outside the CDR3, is DSGVTQTPKHLITATGQRVTLRCSPRSGDLSVYWYQQSLDQGLQFLIQYYNGEERAKGNILERFSAQQFPDLHSELNLSSLELGDSALYFCASSVTRSGTTNTGELFFGEGSRLTVL.

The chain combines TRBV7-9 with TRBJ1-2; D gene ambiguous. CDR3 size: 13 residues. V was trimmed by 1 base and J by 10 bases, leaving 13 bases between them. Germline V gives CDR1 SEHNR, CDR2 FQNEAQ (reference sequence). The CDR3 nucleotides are TGTGCCAGCAGCTTAGGAGTACATGGGAACTACACCTTC. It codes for CASSLGVHGNYTF.

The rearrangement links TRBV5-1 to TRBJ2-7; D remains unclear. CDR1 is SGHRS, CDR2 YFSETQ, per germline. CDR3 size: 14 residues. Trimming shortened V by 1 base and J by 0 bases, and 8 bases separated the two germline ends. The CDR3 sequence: CASSLPSSSYEQYF. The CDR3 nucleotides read TGCGCCAGCAGCTTGCCATCGAGCTCCTACGAGCAGTACTTC.

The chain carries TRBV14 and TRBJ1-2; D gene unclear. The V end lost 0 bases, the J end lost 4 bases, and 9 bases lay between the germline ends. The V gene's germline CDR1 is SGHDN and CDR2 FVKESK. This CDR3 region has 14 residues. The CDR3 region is CASSQDRARYGYTF. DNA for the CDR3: TGTGCCAGCAGCCAAGATCGGGCTCGCTATGGCTACACCTTC.

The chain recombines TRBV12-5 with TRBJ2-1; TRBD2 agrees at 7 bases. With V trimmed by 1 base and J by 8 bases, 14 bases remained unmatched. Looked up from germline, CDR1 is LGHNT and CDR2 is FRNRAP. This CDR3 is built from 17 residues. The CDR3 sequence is CASGLAILADLSDEQFF. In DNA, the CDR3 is TGTGCTAGTGGTTTGGCCATCCTAGCGGACCTTTCGGATGAGCAGTTCTTC.

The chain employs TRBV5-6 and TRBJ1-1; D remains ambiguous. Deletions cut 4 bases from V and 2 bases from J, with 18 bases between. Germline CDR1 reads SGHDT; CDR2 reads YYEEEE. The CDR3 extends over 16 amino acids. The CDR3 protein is CASSPYAETSNTEAFF. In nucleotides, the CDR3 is TGTGCCAGCAGCCCCTATGCCGAGACATCTAACACTGAAGCTTTCTTT.

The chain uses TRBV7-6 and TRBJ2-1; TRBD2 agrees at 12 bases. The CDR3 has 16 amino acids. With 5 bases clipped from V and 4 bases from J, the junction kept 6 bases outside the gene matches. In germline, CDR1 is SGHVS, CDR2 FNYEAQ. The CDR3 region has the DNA TGTGCCAGCAGCCCGATGCTAGCGGGAGGGTACAATGAGCAGTTCTTC. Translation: CASSPMLAGGYNEQFF. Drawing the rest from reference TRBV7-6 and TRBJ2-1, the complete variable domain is GAGVSQSPRYKVTKRGQDVALRCDPISGHVSLYWYRQALGQGPEFLTYFNYEAQQDKSGLPNDRFSAERPEGSISTLTIQRTEQRDSAMYRCASSPMLAGGYNEQFFGPGTRLTVL.

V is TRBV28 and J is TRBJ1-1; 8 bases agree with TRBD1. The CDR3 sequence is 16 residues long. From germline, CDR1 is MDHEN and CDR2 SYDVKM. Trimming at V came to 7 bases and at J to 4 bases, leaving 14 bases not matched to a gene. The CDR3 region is CASKTLPWTGSTEAFF. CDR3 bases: TGTGCCAGCAAGACTCTCCCCTGGACAGGGAGCACTGAAGCTTTCTTT. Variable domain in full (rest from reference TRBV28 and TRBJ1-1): DVKVTQSSRYLVKRTGEKVFLECVQDMDHENMFWYRQDPGLGLRLIYFSYDVKMKEKGDIPEGYSVSREKKERFSLILESASTNQTSMYLCASKTLPWTGSTEAFFGQGTRLTVV.

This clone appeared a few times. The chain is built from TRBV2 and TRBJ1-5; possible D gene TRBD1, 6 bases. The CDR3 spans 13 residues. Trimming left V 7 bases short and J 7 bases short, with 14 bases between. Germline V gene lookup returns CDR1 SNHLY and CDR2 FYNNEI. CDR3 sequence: CASKGQGWQPQHF. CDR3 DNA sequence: TGTGCCAGCAAGGGGCAGGGGTGGCAGCCCCAGCATTTT.

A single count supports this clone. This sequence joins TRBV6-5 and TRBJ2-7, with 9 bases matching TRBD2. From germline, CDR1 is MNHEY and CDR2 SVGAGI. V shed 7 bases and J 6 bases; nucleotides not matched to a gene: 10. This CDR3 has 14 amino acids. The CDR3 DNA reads TGTGCCAGCAATCAACTAGCGGGTCCTCCCGAGCAGTACTTC. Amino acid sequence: CASNQLAGPPEQYF.

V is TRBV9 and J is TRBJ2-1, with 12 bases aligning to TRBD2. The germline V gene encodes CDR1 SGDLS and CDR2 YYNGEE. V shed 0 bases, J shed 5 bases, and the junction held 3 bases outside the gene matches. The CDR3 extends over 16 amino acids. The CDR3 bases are TGTGCCAGCAGCGTAGTACGGACTAGCGGGAACAATGAGCAGTTCTTC. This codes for CASSVVRTSGNNEQFF.

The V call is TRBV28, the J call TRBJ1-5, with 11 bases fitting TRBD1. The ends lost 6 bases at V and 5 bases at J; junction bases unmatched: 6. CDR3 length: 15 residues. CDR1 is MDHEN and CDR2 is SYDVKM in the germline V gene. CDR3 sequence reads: CASSGRTGGHQPQHF. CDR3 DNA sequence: TGTGCCAGCAGCGGTAGGACAGGGGGCCATCAGCCCCAGCATTTT.

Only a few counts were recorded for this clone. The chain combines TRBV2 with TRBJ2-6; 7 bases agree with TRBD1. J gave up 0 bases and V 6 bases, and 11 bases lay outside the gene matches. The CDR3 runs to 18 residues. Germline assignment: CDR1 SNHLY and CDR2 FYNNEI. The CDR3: CASRSTGLSASGANVLTF. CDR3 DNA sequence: TGTGCCAGCAGGTCGACAGGGCTAAGCGCCTCTGGGGCCAACGTCCTGACTTTC.

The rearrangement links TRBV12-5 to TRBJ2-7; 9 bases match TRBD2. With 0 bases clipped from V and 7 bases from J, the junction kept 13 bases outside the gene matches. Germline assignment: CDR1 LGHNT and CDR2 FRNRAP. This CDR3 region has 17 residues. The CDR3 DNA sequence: TGTGCTAGTGGTTTGGTAACGGTGCGGGAGGGCCCTAAAGAGCAGTACTTC. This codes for CASGLVTVREGPKEQYF.

This CDR3 reads CSVVTAVNTGELFF. The CDR3 nucleotides are TGCAGCGTTGTCACCGCGGTGAACACCGGGGAGCTGTTTTTT. The chain links TRBV29-1 to TRBJ2-2; D call uncertain. V lost 4 bases, J lost 1 base, and 10 bases lay in between. The CDR3 is made up of 14 amino acids. Germline CDR1 and CDR2: SQVTM and ANQGSEA.

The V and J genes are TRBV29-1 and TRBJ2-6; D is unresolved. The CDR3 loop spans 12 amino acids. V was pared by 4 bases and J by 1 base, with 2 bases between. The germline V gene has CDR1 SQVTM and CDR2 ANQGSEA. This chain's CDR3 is CSVASGANVLTF. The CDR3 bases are TGCAGCGTTGCTTCTGGGGCCAACGTCCTGACTTTC.

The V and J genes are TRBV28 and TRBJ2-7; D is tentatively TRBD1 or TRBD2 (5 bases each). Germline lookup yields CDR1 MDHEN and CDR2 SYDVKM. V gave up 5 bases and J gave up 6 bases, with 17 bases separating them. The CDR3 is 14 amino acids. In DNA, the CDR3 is TGTGCCAGCAGTACGCCTCAGGGAGCCAGCGAGCAGTACTTC. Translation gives CASSTPQGASEQYF.

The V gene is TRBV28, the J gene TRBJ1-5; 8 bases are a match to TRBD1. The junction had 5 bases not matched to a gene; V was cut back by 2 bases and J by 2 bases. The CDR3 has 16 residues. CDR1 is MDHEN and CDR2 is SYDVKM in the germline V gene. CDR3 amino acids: CASSLHQGAGNQPQHF. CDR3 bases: TGTGCCAGCAGTTTACACCAGGGGGCAGGCAATCAGCCCCAGCATTTT.